This TCR beta chain was captured by sequencing in a study of T cell clones after liver transplantation. Study-level background: Tolerant meant at least one year fully off immunosuppression without liver enzymes above twice normal. Samples came pre-transplant, pre-randomization before withdrawal, and post-randomization after withdrawal ended.

Germline values: CDR1 MGHRA, CDR2 YSYEKL. The CDR3 contains 14 residues. Germline trimming cut 6 bases from V and 5 bases from J; bases unmatched to any gene: 6. The method was immunoSEQ multiplex PCR; TCRdb's version includes in-frame clones alone and lacks a portion of them. The table records nearly 55,000 clones, approximately 84% of them present only once. CD3+CD4+ and CD3+CD8+ cells were FACS-sorted from thawed unstimulated PBMCs. This chain uses TRBV4-1 with TRBJ2-2; 7 bases map to TRBD2. The material was CD4+ T cells from blood, obtained before liver transplant. The clonotype comes from a human donor who received a liver transplant. The DNA for the CDR3 is TGCGCCAGCAGGAGCGGGATCGGTACCGGGGAGCTGTTTTTT. Translating it yields CASRSGIGTGELFF.